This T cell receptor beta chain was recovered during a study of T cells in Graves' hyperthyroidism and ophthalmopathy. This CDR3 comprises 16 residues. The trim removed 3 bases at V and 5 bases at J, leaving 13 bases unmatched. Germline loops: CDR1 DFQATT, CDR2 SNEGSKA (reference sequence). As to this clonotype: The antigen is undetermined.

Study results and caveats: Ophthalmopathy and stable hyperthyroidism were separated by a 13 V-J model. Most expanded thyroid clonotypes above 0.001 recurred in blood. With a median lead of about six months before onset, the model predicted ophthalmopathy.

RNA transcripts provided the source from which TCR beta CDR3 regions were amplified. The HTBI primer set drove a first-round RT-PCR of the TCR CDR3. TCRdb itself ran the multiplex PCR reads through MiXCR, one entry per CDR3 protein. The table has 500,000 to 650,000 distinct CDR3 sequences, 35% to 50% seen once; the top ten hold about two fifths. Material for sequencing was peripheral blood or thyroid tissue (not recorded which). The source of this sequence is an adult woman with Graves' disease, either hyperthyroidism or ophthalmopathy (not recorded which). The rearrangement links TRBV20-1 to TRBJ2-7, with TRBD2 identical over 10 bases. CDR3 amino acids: CSASGPSGRANDEQYF. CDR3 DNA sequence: TGCAGTGCTAGTGGGCCGAGCGGGAGGGCCAACGACGAGCAGTACTTC.